This T cell receptor beta chain emerged from a study of T cell responses to AZD1222 COVID-19 vaccine. Sequencing used immunoSEQ multiplex PCR; TCRdb keeps in-frame clones, though not all of them. The sample lists roughly 98,000 clones, 84% occurring once. Findings of the study overall: Nearly half of spike-specific TCRs reportedly go after variant regions that carry no mutations. The study found vaccine-associated CD4 TCRs spanning spike, dominant at 160-218 and 743-854. The sample set comprised mostly white British donors with more females, and clonal diversity was possibly underestimated. Only a handful of AZD1222 recipients, more than 5 in all, had baseline seropositivity.

Remarks on this clone: Its antigen remains unknown.

The CDR3 has 17 amino acids. V lost 5 bases to trimming and J lost 0 bases; unmatched junction nucleotides: 2. CDR1 SGHVS and CDR2 FNYEAQ come from the germline V gene. This chain joins TRBV7-6 and TRBJ2-2, with TRBD2 matching over 14 bases. The sequenced sample was peripheral blood, obtained 28 days after the second AZD1222 dose. This receptor was obtained from an adult who received the AZD1222 COVID-19 vaccine. The chain's CDR3 is CASSPGLAGANTGELFF. In DNA, the CDR3 is TGTGCCAGCAGCCCGGGACTAGCGGGAGCGAACACCGGGGAGCTGTTTTTT.